Following are 4 T cell receptor beta chains from one sample sequenced in a study of cytomegalovirus exposure and HLA in healthy donors. Measured with immunoSEQ multiplex PCR; TCRdb has only the in-frame clones, and not every one. The data hold some 130,000 clones, with roughly 86% observed a single time. The sample taken for sequencing was PBMCs. The receptors here all came from a woman aged 30 to 39 in good health and CMV-seronegative.

A word on this clone: Within the sample, other DNA sequences also encode this same CDR3. The CDR3 region has the DNA TGTGCCAGCAGTTGGACAGGGGTACAGCCCCAGCATTTT. Protein: CASSWTGVQPQHF. This chain uses TRBV27 with TRBJ1-5; TRBD1 matches 9 bases. This CDR3 has 13 residues. Germline CDR1 reads MNHEY; CDR2 reads SMNVEV (reference sequence). The V segment lost 4 bases and the J segment 7 bases; nucleotides outside the gene matches: 2.

This clone occurred a few times. The rearrangement joins TRBV7-8 to TRBJ2-7; D unclear. Trimming removed 2 bases at V and 1 base at J, with 12 bases between. Germline loops: CDR1 SGHVS, CDR2 FQNEAQ. This CDR3 has 15 amino acids. The CDR3 DNA reads as TGTGCCAGCAGCTTACGGCGAGAGGCGTCCTACGAGCAGTACTTC. It codes for CASSLRREASYEQYF.

The sample holds a few counts of this clone. The rearrangement uses TRBV11-2 and TRBJ2-4; possible D gene TRBD2, 6 bases. Trimming took 5 bases from V and 8 from J, leaving 13 bases between them. CDR1 is SGHAT and CDR2 is FQNNGV in the germline V gene. The CDR3 is 13 amino acids. Here the CDR3 reads CASSPGLRYIQYF. The CDR3 nucleotides read TGTGCCAGCAGCCCGGGACTGAGGTACATTCAGTACTTC.

J is TRBJ2-5 and V is TRBV5-1; weak D call: TRBD2 (7 bases). CDR3 size: 15 residues. CDR1 and CDR2 from the germline V gene are SGHRS and YFSETQ. The V gene lost 1 base and the J gene lost 5 bases, with 15 bases spanning the gap. The chain's CDR3 is CASSLQAGEGETQYF. For the CDR3, the DNA is TGCGCCAGCAGCTTGCAAGCAGGGGAGGGGGAGACCCAGTACTTC.